One sample yielded the 22 T cell receptor beta chains listed below, sequenced in a study of blood T cell repertoires in COVID-19. Measured with immunoSEQ multiplex PCR; TCRdb has only the in-frame clones, and not every one. The data hold some 100,000 clones, with roughly nine tenths observed a single time. Sequenced: peripheral blood. The receptors were gathered from a man aged 50 to 59 with acute or convalescent COVID-19.

CDR3 sequence: CASSYSIPRLRRNEQFF. The CDR3 region has the DNA TGTGCCAGCAGTTACTCGATCCCTCGACTCAGACGGAATGAGCAGTTCTTC. The chain employs TRBV6-2 or TRBV6-3 and TRBJ2-1; no clear D gene. The CDR3 sequence is 17 residues long. Per germline, CDR1 MNHEY and CDR2 SVGEGT. Deletions cut 0 bases from V and 7 bases from J, with 19 bases between.

This chain links TRBV7-2 with TRBJ1-2; a possible D gene is TRBD1 (6 bases). Trimming pared 3 bases from V and 2 bases from J, leaving 13 bases between. The CDR3 loop spans 15 amino acids. In germline, CDR1 is SGHTA, CDR2 FQGNSA. The CDR3 sequence: CASSFLRQVNYGYTF. The CDR3 DNA sequence: TGTGCCAGCAGCTTCCTAAGACAGGTCAACTATGGCTACACCTTC. Full variable domain (outside the CDR3, taken from reference TRBV7-2 and TRBJ1-2): GAGVSQSPSNKVTEKGKDVELRCDPISGHTALYWYRQSLGQGLEFLIYFQGNSAPDKSGLPSDRFSAERTGGSVSTLTIQRTQQEDSAVYLCASSFLRQVNYGYTFGSGTRLTVV.

The V call is TRBV18, the J call TRBJ1-1, with a possible D match to TRBD1 (5 bases). Trimming stripped 4 bases from V and 3 bases from J, with 9 bases between. The CDR3 extends over 13 amino acids. Germline V gives CDR1 KGHSH, CDR2 LQKENI. CDR3 in amino acids: CASSQDTYTEAFF. CDR3 DNA: TGTGCCAGCTCACAGGACACCTACACTGAAGCTTTCTTT.

The chain employs TRBV6-5 and TRBJ1-5; 8 nucleotides line up with TRBD1. The CDR3 is 15 amino acids. CDR1 is MNHEY and CDR2 is SVGAGI in the germline V gene. Trimming removed 6 bases from V and 3 bases from J; junction bases left unmatched: 7. CDR3 in amino acids: CASSLDRATNQPQHF. In DNA form, the CDR3 reads TGTGCCAGCAGCCTGGACAGGGCCACCAATCAGCCCCAGCATTTT.

J is TRBJ1-5 and V is TRBV5-6; 11 positions agree with TRBD1. Germline V lookup: CDR1 SGHDT, CDR2 YYEEEE. V shed 3 bases, J shed 2 bases, and the junction held 7 bases outside the gene matches. The CDR3 is made up of 17 amino acids. This chain's CDR3 is CASSSGTGGSRNQPQHF. The CDR3 bases are TGTGCCAGCAGCTCCGGGACAGGGGGTAGTCGCAATCAGCCCCAGCATTTT.

V gene TRBV18 combines with J gene TRBJ2-2; 8 nucleotides agree with TRBD1. Germline V gene data show CDR1 as KGHSH and CDR2 as LQKENI. The CDR3 consists of 14 residues. Losses at the gene ends were 6 bases for V and 7 bases for J; bases not matched to a gene: 7. The CDR3 sequence: CASSGQGFDGELFF. The DNA of the CDR3 is TGTGCCAGCTCTGGACAGGGCTTCGACGGGGAGCTGTTTTTT. Full variable domain (remainder filled in from reference TRBV18 and TRBJ2-2): NAGVMQNPRHLVRRRGQEARLRCSPMKGHSHVYWYRQLPEEGLKFMVYLQKENIIDESGMPKERFSAEFPKEGPSILRIQQVVRGDSAAYFCASSGQGFDGELFFGEGSRLTVL.

The V and J genes are TRBV5-4 and TRBJ1-1, with 8 positions matching TRBD1. V was pared by 4 bases and J by 7 bases, with 3 bases of the junction left unmatched. CDR1 SGHNT and CDR2 YYREEE come from the germline V gene (reference sequence). The CDR3 has 12 amino acids. Here the CDR3 reads CASSLRGLEAFF. CDR3 coding DNA: TGTGCCAGCAGCCTCAGGGGGCTTGAAGCTTTCTTT.

The gene calls are TRBV18 and TRBJ2-3; 9 positions match TRBD2. Germline V gene data show CDR1 as KGHSH and CDR2 as LQKENI. The CDR3 is 16 residues long. The J segment lost 1 base and the V segment lost 0 bases, leaving 2 bases of the junction unmatched. CDR3 amino acids: CASSPPGLARTDTQYF. Here the CDR3 DNA reads TGTGCCAGCTCACCACCGGGACTAGCCCGCACAGATACGCAGTATTTT.

The V gene is TRBV29-1, the J gene TRBJ2-7; 8 bases agree with TRBD1. The CDR3 is 12 residues long. V lost 3 bases to trimming and J lost 6 bases; unmatched junction nucleotides: 4. In germline, CDR1 is SQVTM, CDR2 ANQGSEA. Here the CDR3 reads CSVEQGAFEQYF. The CDR3 DNA is TGCAGCGTTGAGCAGGGGGCCTTCGAGCAGTACTTC.

The V gene is TRBV10-2, the J gene TRBJ2-1, with D perhaps TRBD1 (6 bases). Germline V gives CDR1 WSHSY, CDR2 SAAADI. The CDR3 is 11 amino acids. V lost 5 bases to trimming and J lost 12 bases, with 11 bases between them. CDR3 nucleotide sequence: TGCGCCAGCAGTAGGGGGATGGCGCAGTTCTTC. It encodes CASSRGMAQFF.

The chain has TRBV6-5 and TRBJ1-1, with a tentative D call TRBD1 (5 bases). Trimming took off 0 bases at V and 5 bases at J, with 13 bases between the two ends. Germline values: CDR1 MNHEY, CDR2 SVGAGI. This CDR3 has 15 amino acids. The CDR3 region is CASSYSPGGRTEAFF. The CDR3 region has the DNA TGTGCCAGCAGTTACTCTCCCGGGGGTCGAACTGAAGCTTTCTTT.

This chain uses TRBV5-4 with TRBJ1-1, with D unresolved. Germline values: CDR1 SGHNT, CDR2 YYREEE (reference sequence). With 4 bases removed from V and 0 bases from J, the gap between germline ends came to 10 bases. This CDR3 spans 14 amino acids. The CDR3 nucleotides are TGTGCCAGCAGCCTATATAGTTTGAACACTGAAGCTTTCTTT. Amino acid sequence: CASSLYSLNTEAFF.

The V gene is TRBV5-8, the J gene TRBJ2-6, with a weak D call TRBD2 (5 bases). V was shortened by 0 bases and J by 2 bases, with 9 bases between the two germline ends. This CDR3 comprises 16 residues. Per germline, CDR1 SGHTS and CDR2 YDEGEE. DNA of the CDR3: TGTGCCAGCAGCTTGGCCTTCGGGGCTGGGGCCAACGTCCTGACTTTC. It codes for CASSLAFGAGANVLTF.

The rearrangement uses TRBV18 and TRBJ1-3, with D perhaps TRBD1 (5 bases). The CDR3 sequence is 15 residues long. CDR1 is KGHSH, CDR2 LQKENI, per germline. V shed 1 base and J shed 3 bases, with 10 bases lying between them. As DNA, the CDR3 is TGTGCCAGCTCACCACAGGGGTCTGATGGAAACACCATATATTTT. Amino acids: CASSPQGSDGNTIYF.

The chain employs TRBV28 and TRBJ1-2; a weak D match, TRBD1 (6 bases). V dropped 7 bases and J dropped 1 base, with 10 bases sitting between them. CDR3 length equals 13 residues. Germline loops: CDR1 MDHEN, CDR2 SYDVKM. CDR3 sequence (DNA): TGTGCCAGCACGACAGGTTTTAACTATGGCTACACCTTC. This gives the protein CASTTGFNYGYTF.

The chain employs TRBV4-1 and TRBJ1-6, with D possibly matching TRBD1 (6 bases). The length of the CDR3 is 18 residues. The V and J ends lost 3 bases and 0 bases respectively, with 15 bases between them. The germline V gene has CDR1 MGHRA and CDR2 YSYEKL. CDR3 in DNA: TGCGCCAGCAGCCAGAAACTCAGGGGTAGCTCCTATAATTCACCCCTCCACTTT. Translated: CASSQKLRGSSYNSPLHF.

The chain has TRBV5-5 and TRBJ2-2; weak D call: TRBD2 (5 bases). Trimming left V 0 bases short and J 7 bases short, with 13 bases between. The CDR3 is 15 amino acids. Germline V lookup: CDR1 SGHKS, CDR2 YYEKEE (reference sequence). The chain's CDR3 is CASSLEPLGGGELFF. The DNA of the CDR3 is TGTGCCAGCAGCTTGGAGCCATTAGGAGGCGGGGAGCTGTTTTTT. The full variable domain, its missing parts supplied by reference TRBV5-5 and TRBJ2-2, is DAGVTQSPTHLIKTRGQQVTLRCSPISGHKSVSWYQQVLGQGPQFIFQYYEKEERGRGNFPDRFSARQFPNYSSELNVNALLLGDSALYLCASSLEPLGGGELFFGEGSRLTVL.

This clone came up a few times. The rearrangement joins TRBV27 to TRBJ1-1; a weak D match, TRBD1 (5 bases). The CDR3 has 13 residues. The V and J ends lost 8 bases and 7 bases respectively, with 17 bases between them. Germline V gene lookup returns CDR1 MNHEY and CDR2 SMNVEV (reference sequence). The CDR3 loop is CASYSAGVIEAFF. CDR3 nucleotides: TGTGCCAGCTACTCGGCGGGGGTTATTGAAGCTTTCTTT.

This chain joins TRBV27 and TRBJ2-2, with TRBD2 matching over 10 bases. V dropped 2 bases and J dropped 6; count of bases not matched to a gene: 9. This CDR3 is built from 17 residues. From germline, CDR1 is MNHEY and CDR2 SMNVEV (reference sequence). The CDR3 sequence is CASSLPPSGGFAGELFF. The CDR3 nucleotides read TGTGCCAGCAGTTTACCCCCTAGCGGGGGTTTCGCCGGGGAGCTGTTTTTT.

The chain has TRBV2 and TRBJ1-5, with 7 bases aligning to TRBD1. The V and J ends lost 6 bases and 5 bases, in that order; junction bases with no gene match: 7. Germline-derived CDR1 and CDR2 are SNHLY and FYNNEI. The CDR3 spans 14 residues. Here the CDR3 DNA reads TGTGCCAGCAGGGGGTACAGGGGATATCAGCCCCAGCATTTT. Amino acid sequence: CASRGYRGYQPQHF.

The genes are TRBV24-1 and TRBJ2-1; 9 bases are shared with TRBD1. J was trimmed by 10 bases and V by 5 bases; bases with no gene match: 11. Germline loops: CDR1 KGHDR, CDR2 SFDVKD. This CDR3 contains 15 residues. The CDR3 DNA is TGTGCCACCAGTGGTGCGGGACAGGGAAAGGGGGAGCAGTTCTTC. Translating it yields CATSGAGQGKGEQFF.

The rearrangement uses TRBV4-1 and TRBJ2-3; 7 bases are shared with TRBD1. The germline V gene encodes CDR1 MGHRA and CDR2 YSYEKL. Trimming removed 0 bases from V and 3 bases from J; junction bases left unmatched: 6. The CDR3 has 16 residues. The CDR3 DNA follows: TGCGCCAGCAGCCAAGAAGGGGGACAGAGGACAGATACGCAGTATTTT. Its protein product is CASSQEGGQRTDTQYF.